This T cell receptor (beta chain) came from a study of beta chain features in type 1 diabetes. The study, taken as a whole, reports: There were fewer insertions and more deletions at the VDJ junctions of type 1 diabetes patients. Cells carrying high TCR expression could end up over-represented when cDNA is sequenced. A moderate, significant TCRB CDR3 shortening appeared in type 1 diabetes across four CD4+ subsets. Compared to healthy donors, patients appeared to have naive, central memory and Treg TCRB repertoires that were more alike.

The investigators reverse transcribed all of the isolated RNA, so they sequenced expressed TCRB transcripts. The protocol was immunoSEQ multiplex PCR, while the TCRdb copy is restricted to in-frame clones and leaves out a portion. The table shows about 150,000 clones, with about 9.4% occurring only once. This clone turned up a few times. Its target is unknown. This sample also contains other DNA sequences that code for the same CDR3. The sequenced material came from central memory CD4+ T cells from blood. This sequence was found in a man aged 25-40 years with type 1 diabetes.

DNA of the CDR3: TGCGCCAGCAGCCAAGAACTCGGGTATGGCTACACCTTC. Protein product: CASSQELGYGYTF. This sequence joins TRBV4-1 and TRBJ1-2; no reliable D call. Germline-derived CDR1 and CDR2 are MGHRA and YSYEKL. CDR3 size: 13 residues. The V gene lost 0 bases and the J gene lost 5 bases, with 7 bases spanning the gap.